This TCR beta chain appears in the sequencing data of a study of shared T cell receptors in the human thymus (dated by TCRdb to about 2021). Concerning the study at large: The study investigated the way shared, self-reactive T-cell receptor alpha chains are produced in the human thymus.

The library came from the immunoSEQ multiplex PCR assay. Not all clones reach the TCRdb copy of this immuneACCESS table, which keeps in-frame sequences only. Checked studies attribute under half of the gap to unresolved V genes and leave the rest unexplained. Present in this sample are 650,000 to 950,000 clones, approximately 85% of which were seen just once. The ten most abundant clones make up 0.0095% to 0.013% of the sample. About this clone: The antigen it recognizes is unknown. Base-call qualities are not available, and no considerably larger clone is one nucleotide away.

This same sample was also part of a study on human thymus T cells. The second paper states: In Finland, the donors were immunologically healthy infants who were having open corrective cardiac surgery for congenital heart defects. Thymus tissue was obtained as surgical resects removed during corrective cardiac surgery. Both the thymic and the peripheral blood repertoires appeared to show biased V and J gene segment usage. According to the related research, thymic TCR repertoires were highly overlapping among unrelated individuals. TCR alpha and beta repertoires from seven to nine infant thymus samples and a few related peripheral blood samples were characterized in the study. The infant donors were about 7 to 244 days old, and the cohort included roughly six males and a couple of females. Thymocytes were mechanically released from the tissue and were stored as pellets of roughly 9-33 million cells at -70 degrees C. A QIAsymphony instrument was used to extract genomic DNA from the frozen cell pellets. Using the immunoSEQ multiplex PCR assay, the TCRB and TCRAD loci were amplified from a standardized quantity of quality-controlled genomic DNA. The amplicons covered the V(D)J region and were long enough to include the CDR3 and to identify the V and J genes. Through the commercial immunoSEQ service, the amplicons were sequenced on an Illumina platform. Primer bias and sequencing errors were corrected using previously described methods, and TCRAD and TCRB definitions followed the IMGT database. Repertoires were analysed with immunoSEQ Analyzer 3.0 and VDJTools, covering basic statistics, V/J segment usage, diversity estimates, rarefaction and pairwise overlap. Diversity was estimated with Chao1, ChaoE, Efron-Thisted, Shannon and inverse Simpson indices, and also on datasets down-sampled to the smallest sample. Repertoire overlap used strict matching of CDR3 nucleotide sequence, V gene and J gene, with Jaccard-based multidimensional scaling clustering. On average, thymus samples gave 750,000 to 1,000,000 unique TCRB clonotypes, whereas blood samples gave some 84,000.

This receptor was taken from a girl under three years old with a congenital heart defect. Donor details come from another sample of the same person, matched by shared clones. The sample was thymocytes.

The DNA is TGTGCTAGTGGTTTGACAGGGCCGGACACCTTTAACTATGGCTACACCTTC. Its amino acids are CASGLTGPDTFNYGYTF. The sequence is built from TRBV12-5 and TRBJ1-2, with a tentative D gene TRBD1 over 6 matching bases. V loses 2 bases of germline sequence and J loses 1 base, and the interval between the two ends is 17 bases. The CDR3 has 17 amino acids, counting the end cysteine and phenylalanine. Just CDR3 DNA is preserved here, 51 bases in frame from base 1. From a lookup of the germline V gene, CDR1 and CDR2 are LGHNT and FRNRAP.